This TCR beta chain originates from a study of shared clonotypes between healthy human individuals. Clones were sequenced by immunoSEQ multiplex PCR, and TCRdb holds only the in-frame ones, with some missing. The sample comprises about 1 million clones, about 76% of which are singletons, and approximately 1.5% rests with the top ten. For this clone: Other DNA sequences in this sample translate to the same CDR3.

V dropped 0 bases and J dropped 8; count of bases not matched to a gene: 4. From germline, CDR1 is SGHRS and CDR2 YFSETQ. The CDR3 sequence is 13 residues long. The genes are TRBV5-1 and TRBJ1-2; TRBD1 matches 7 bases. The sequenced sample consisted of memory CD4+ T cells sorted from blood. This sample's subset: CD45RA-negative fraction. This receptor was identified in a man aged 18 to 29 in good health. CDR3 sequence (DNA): TGCGCCAGCAGCTTGGGGCAGGGGGAAGGCTACACCTTC. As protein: CASSLGQGEGYTF.